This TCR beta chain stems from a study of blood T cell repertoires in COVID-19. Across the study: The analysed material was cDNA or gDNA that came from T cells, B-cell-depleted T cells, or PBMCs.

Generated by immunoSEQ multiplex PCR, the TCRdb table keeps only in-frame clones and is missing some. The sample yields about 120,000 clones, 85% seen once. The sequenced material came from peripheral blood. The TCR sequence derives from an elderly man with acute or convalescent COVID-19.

CDR3 region: CASRYGQGAYNEQFF. CDR3 DNA sequence: TGTGCCAGCAGGTATGGACAGGGGGCCTACAATGAGCAGTTCTTC. The chain is built from TRBV5-4 and TRBJ2-1, with TRBD1 matching over 10 bases. In germline, CDR1 is SGHNT, CDR2 YYREEE (reference sequence). The CDR3 length is 15 residues. J lost 2 bases, V lost 5 bases, and 4 bases had no gene match.